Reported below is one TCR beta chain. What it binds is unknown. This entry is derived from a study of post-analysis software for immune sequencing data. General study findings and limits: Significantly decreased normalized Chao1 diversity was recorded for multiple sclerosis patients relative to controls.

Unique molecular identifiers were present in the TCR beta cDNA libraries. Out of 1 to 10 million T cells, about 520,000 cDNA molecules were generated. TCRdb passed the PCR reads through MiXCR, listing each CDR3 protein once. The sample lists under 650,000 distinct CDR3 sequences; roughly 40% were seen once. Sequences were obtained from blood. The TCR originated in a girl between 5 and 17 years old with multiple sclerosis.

The CDR3 region has the DNA TGTGCCAGCAGTTCCGGGACTCGCCGCACAGATACGCAGTATTTT. Translation gives CASSSGTRRTDTQYF. The chain couples TRBV12-3 or TRBV12-4 to TRBJ2-3; TRBD2 might be the D (6 bases). The CDR3 sequence is 15 residues long. Trimming removed 4 bases at V and 1 base at J, with 12 bases between.